Described below is a single TCR beta chain sequence and its context. This entry belongs to a study of blood T cell repertoires in COVID-19. Sequencing was performed with immunoSEQ multiplex PCR; in TCRdb, only in-frame clones are kept and a portion is missing. The profile covers about 130,000 clones, with 85% appearing a single time and approximately 6.6% taken by the ten largest. Sequenced input: peripheral blood. The source is an elderly man with active or convalescent COVID-19.

CDR3 sequence: CASSSSTEAFF. The CDR3 DNA follows: TGTGCCAGCAGCTCGTCCACTGAAGCTTTCTTT. The rearrangement uses TRBV6-5 and TRBJ1-1; D unclear. The CDR3 has 11 residues. Trimming stripped 6 bases from V and 4 bases from J, with 6 bases between. CDR1 and CDR2 from the germline V gene are MNHEY and SVGAGI.